These 31 T cell receptor beta chains were sequenced from one sample in a study of control samples from healthy donors and cancer patients. Data came from immunoSEQ multiplex PCR; TCRdb stores just in-frame clones and leaves some out. The sample contains more than 150,000 clones, more than 85% of which appear only once. The sequenced sample consisted of blood. The receptors here all came from a woman aged 30 to 39 in good health.

The chain uses TRBV30 and TRBJ2-7; TRBD1 agrees at 9 bases. J lost 1 base, V lost 0 bases, and 4 bases had no gene match. Looked up from germline, CDR1 is GTSNPN and CDR2 is SVGIG (reference sequence). This CDR3 has 15 residues. This CDR3 is CAWSVAGQGSYEQYF. CDR3 DNA: TGTGCCTGGAGTGTAGCGGGACAGGGTTCCTACGAGCAGTACTTC.

The gene calls are TRBV7-2 and TRBJ1-5; a possible D gene is TRBD1 (6 bases). CDR1 and CDR2 from the germline V gene are SGHTA and FQGNSA. V gave up 5 bases and J gave up 7 bases, with 15 bases separating them. This CDR3 has 14 residues. The CDR3, as DNA: TGTGCCAGCAGCCAGAGGGGGGGGGAACAGCCCCAGCATTTT. Amino acids: CASSQRGGEQPQHF.

V is TRBV29-1 and J is TRBJ1-2; 11 positions agree with TRBD1. With 0 bases clipped from V and 1 base from J, the junction kept 1 base outside the gene matches. The CDR3 runs 15 residues. CDR1 SQVTM and CDR2 ANQGSEA come from the germline V gene. The CDR3 nucleotides are TGCAGCGTTGAAGAGGACAGGGGGCTTAACTATGGCTACACCTTC. Residues: CSVEEDRGLNYGYTF.

The V and J genes are TRBV5-4 and TRBJ2-1, with 9 bases matching TRBD2. There are 15 residues in the CDR3. Germline V gives CDR1 SGHNT, CDR2 YYREEE (reference sequence). V lost 2 bases, J lost 7 bases, and 7 bases stayed unmatched. Here the CDR3 reads CASSLMAGGGNEQFF. In DNA, the CDR3 is TGTGCCAGCAGCTTAATGGCGGGAGGGGGGAATGAGCAGTTCTTC. Together with reference TRBV5-4 and TRBJ2-1, the CDR3 gives the full variable domain: ETGVTQSPTHLIKTRGQQVTLRCSSQSGHNTVSWYQQALGQGPQFIFQYYREEENGRGNFPPRFSGLQFPNYSSELNVNALELDDSALYLCASSLMAGGGNEQFFGPGTRLTVL.

This sequence joins TRBV19 and TRBJ1-2; 7 bases match TRBD1. V shed 5 bases and J 4 bases; nucleotides not matched to a gene: 4. Germline loops: CDR1 LNHDA, CDR2 SQIVND (reference sequence). This CDR3 region has 13 residues. The chain's CDR3 is CASSPRGAYGYTF. The CDR3 DNA reads as TGTGCCAGTAGTCCCAGGGGGGCCTATGGCTACACCTTC.

Here the CDR3 reads CASSLSAGALPLHF. The DNA for the CDR3 is TGTGCCAGCAGTTTATCGGCAGGGGCTTTACCCCTCCACTTT. This sequence joins TRBV27 and TRBJ1-6, with D tentatively TRBD1 (6 bases). The germline V gene has CDR1 MNHEY and CDR2 SMNVEV (reference sequence). Between the trimmed V and J ends, which lost 0 bases and 12 bases, there was a span of 12 bases. The CDR3 contains 14 residues.

The chain recombines TRBV28 with TRBJ1-1, with no clear D. The CDR3 runs 15 residues. V dropped 5 bases and J dropped 1 base, with 14 bases sitting between them. Germline CDR1 and CDR2: MDHEN and SYDVKM. CDR3 in DNA: TGTGCCAGCAGTCCCCCGGGCCACTCGAACACTGAAGCTTTCTTT. Translating it yields CASSPPGHSNTEAFF.

The V gene is TRBV6-6, the J gene TRBJ2-1; 8 bases align to TRBD1. This CDR3 comprises 15 residues. In germline, CDR1 is MNHNY, CDR2 SVGAGI (reference sequence). With V trimmed by 6 bases and J by 3 bases, 7 bases remained unmatched. As DNA, the CDR3 is TGTGCCAGCAGCCTTACCGGGACAGGCTACAATGAGCAGTTCTTC. Translated, it gives CASSLTGTGYNEQFF.

The J gene is TRBJ1-5, the V gene TRBV7-6, with 7 bases that match TRBD1. Losses at the gene ends were 0 bases for V and 7 bases for J; bases not matched to a gene: 6. There are 15 residues in the CDR3. The germline CDR1 and CDR2 sequences are SGHVS and FNYEAQ. This chain's CDR3 is CASSLATGVGQPQHF. CDR3 sequence (DNA): TGTGCCAGCAGCTTAGCAACAGGGGTGGGGCAGCCCCAGCATTTT.

V usage is TRBV12-5 and J usage is TRBJ1-1, with D possibly TRBD1 on 5 matching bases. V was pared by 4 bases and J by 0 bases, with 18 bases between. The CDR3 totals 17 residues. CDR1 and CDR2 from the germline V gene are LGHNT and FRNRAP. This chain's CDR3 is CASGSTYQGLLNTEAFF. The CDR3 DNA reads TGTGCTAGTGGTTCAACCTATCAGGGATTGTTGAACACTGAAGCTTTCTTT.

This chain links TRBV3-1 (or the pseudogene TRBV3-2) with TRBJ2-1; D gene ambiguous. Germline values: CDR1 LGHDT, CDR2 YNNKEL (reference sequence). This CDR3 is built from 15 residues. V dropped 1 base and J dropped 3 bases, with 10 bases sitting between them. In DNA form, the CDR3 reads TGTGCCAGCAGCCAAGGCAGCACTCACTACAATGAGCAGTTCTTC. Its translation: CASSQGSTHYNEQFF.

This clone was recorded only once. The chain combines TRBV10-3 with TRBJ2-1, with 14 bases identical to TRBD2. The CDR3 covers 17 residues. The germline gives CDR1 ENHRY, CDR2 SYGVKD. The V segment lost 6 bases and the J segment 7 bases; nucleotides outside the gene matches: 11. Here the CDR3 reads CAISLTSGRGLGNEQFF. The CDR3 DNA is TGTGCCATCAGCCTGACTAGCGGGAGGGGACTTGGTAATGAGCAGTTCTTC.

V and J are TRBV7-3 and TRBJ2-3; 7 bases map to TRBD2. The J segment lost 5 bases and the V segment lost 1 base, leaving 12 bases of the junction unmatched. Germline lookup yields CDR1 SGHTA and CDR2 FQGTGA. This CDR3 has 17 amino acids. CDR3 amino acids: CASSLSSRRGGGDTQYF. The CDR3 nucleotides are TGTGCCAGCAGCTTAAGTAGTAGGCGCGGGGGAGGAGATACGCAGTATTTT.

This clone showed up just once. CDR3 region: CASRRGQVRNQPQHF. The CDR3, as DNA: TGTGCCAGTAGACGAGGACAGGTTAGAAATCAGCCCCAGCATTTT. The chain combines TRBV19 with TRBJ1-5; 7 bases are shared with TRBD1. Germline values: CDR1 LNHDA, CDR2 SQIVND (reference sequence). J gave up 4 bases and V 6 bases, and 9 bases lay outside the gene matches. CDR3 size: 15 residues.

This clone showed up just once. CDR3 in DNA: TGTGCCAGCAGTGAAGGGCAGGGCGGTTCACCCCTCCACTTT. Encoded protein: CASSEGQGGSPLHF. The chain recombines TRBV2 with TRBJ1-6; D is perhaps TRBD1 (5 bases). The V and J ends lost 1 base and 9 bases respectively, with 10 bases between them. This CDR3 has 14 residues. Germline values: CDR1 SNHLY, CDR2 FYNNEI. The whole variable domain, filled in from reference TRBV2 and TRBJ1-6, reads EPEVTQTPSHQVTQMGQEVILRCVPISNHLYFYWYRQILGQKVEFLVSFYNNEISEKSEIFDDQFSVERPDGSNFTLKIRSTKLEDSAMYFCASSEGQGGSPLHFGNGTRLTVT.

The chain links TRBV30 to TRBJ2-1; a weak D match, TRBD2 (5 bases). Deletions cut 0 bases from V and 3 bases from J, with 9 bases between. Germline V gene data show CDR1 as GTSNPN and CDR2 as SVGIG (reference sequence). The CDR3 consists of 14 residues. This CDR3 reads CAWSVRTGYNEQFF. For the CDR3, the DNA is TGTGCCTGGAGTGTCCGGACTGGCTACAATGAGCAGTTCTTC.

V usage is TRBV6-6 and J usage is TRBJ2-7, with 7 positions matching TRBD1. With V trimmed by 5 bases and J by 2 bases, 9 bases remained unmatched. Per the germline V gene, CDR1 is MNHNY and CDR2 is SVGAGI (reference sequence). The CDR3 contains 15 residues. The CDR3 reads CASSVDRAPPYEQYF. CDR3 coding DNA: TGTGCCAGCAGTGTCGACAGGGCCCCCCCCTACGAGCAGTACTTC.

This clone was seen only once. CDR3 nucleotide sequence: TGTGCCACCAGCAGAGGGGCTAGCGGGTACAATGAGCAGTTCTTC. Translating gives CATSRGASGYNEQFF. The J gene is TRBJ2-1, the V gene TRBV15; 8 positions match TRBD2. Germline-derived CDR1 and CDR2 are LNHNV and YYDKDF (reference sequence). The CDR3 contains 15 residues. V was clipped by 1 base and J by 4 bases; unmatched bases: 3.

The chain uses TRBV2 and TRBJ2-2; D not resolved. The CDR3 is 13 residues long. The V gene lost 8 bases and the J gene lost 1 base, with 8 bases spanning the gap. CDR1 and CDR2 from the germline V gene are SNHLY and FYNNEI. The CDR3 reads CASCRENTGELFF. CDR3 in DNA: TGTGCCAGCTGTAGAGAGAACACCGGGGAGCTGTTTTTT.

The rearrangement uses TRBV6-5 and TRBJ2-7; the D gene could be TRBD1 or TRBD2 (5 bases each). The CDR3 is 14 amino acids. V lost 6 bases and J lost 0, with 12 bases in between. Per the germline V gene, CDR1 is MNHEY and CDR2 is SVGAGI. DNA for the CDR3: TGTGCCAGCAGGTTCGGGGCCCTCTCCTACGAGCAGTACTTC. Amino acid sequence: CASRFGALSYEQYF.

This chain uses TRBV5-1 with TRBJ2-2; D uncertain. Looked up from germline, CDR1 is SGHRS and CDR2 is YFSETQ. V gave up 3 bases and J gave up 1 base, with 1 base separating them. The CDR3 length is 12 residues. CDR3: CASSWNTGELFF. The CDR3, as DNA: TGCGCCAGCAGCTGGAACACCGGGGAGCTGTTTTTT.

This clone was seen only once. The chain has TRBV29-1 and TRBJ2-5, with 10 bases matching TRBD1. Trimming took 4 bases from V and 7 from J; bases not matched to a gene: 21. The CDR3 has 18 amino acids. Germline-derived CDR1 and CDR2 are SQVTM and ANQGSEA. The CDR3 region is CSVVVWSLPGQGSPTQYF. The CDR3 nucleotides are TGCAGCGTTGTTGTATGGTCTCTTCCGGGACAGGGGTCTCCGACCCAGTACTTC. Based on the CDR3 plus reference TRBV29-1 and TRBJ2-5, the full variable domain is SAVISQKPSRDICQRGTSLTIQCQVDSQVTMMFWYRQQPGQSLTLIATANQGSEATYESGFVIDKFPISRPNLTFSTLTVSNMSPEDSSIYLCSVVVWSLPGQGSPTQYFGPGTRLLVL.

This chain connects TRBV30 to TRBJ2-1, with D perhaps being TRBD1 or TRBD2 (5 bases each). CDR1 is GTSNPN and CDR2 is SVGIG in the germline V gene (reference sequence). V was cut by 8 bases and J by 8 bases, with 10 bases left in between. The CDR3 loop spans 10 amino acids. The CDR3 DNA reads TGTGCCGGGACCCTATATGAGCAGTTCTTC. It specifies CAGTLYEQFF.

The genes are TRBV24-1 and TRBJ2-1; D may be TRBD1 (6 bases). Deletions cut 4 bases from V and 4 bases from J, with 13 bases between. Germline CDR1 is KGHDR and CDR2 is SFDVKD. CDR3 length equals 15 residues. CDR3 DNA sequence: TGTGCCACCAGTGAGGGGGCATTTTATTACAATGAGCAGTTCTTC. This sequence encodes CATSEGAFYYNEQFF.

This chain links TRBV19 with TRBJ2-1; TRBD1 is a possible D gene (5 bases). Germline V lookup: CDR1 LNHDA, CDR2 SQIVND (reference sequence). This CDR3 comprises 15 residues. Trimming shortened V by 3 bases and J by 6 bases, and 15 bases separated the two germline ends. In DNA, the CDR3 is TGTGCCAGTAGTATGGTCCAGGGAATTGTCAATGAGCAGTTCTTC. Its protein product is CASSMVQGIVNEQFF.

The chain recombines TRBV6-6 with TRBJ1-5, with D possibly TRBD1 on 6 matching bases. The germline gives CDR1 MNHNY, CDR2 SVGAGI (reference sequence). The V end was cut by 6 bases, the J end by 7 bases, with 13 bases between. The CDR3 spans 13 residues. The CDR3 region has the DNA TGTGCCAGCAGCCTACAGGGTCTACAGCCCCAGCATTTT. This codes for CASSLQGLQPQHF.

The chain uses TRBV28 and TRBJ1-5, with D tentatively TRBD1 (5 bases). CDR3 size: 14 residues. The germline gives CDR1 MDHEN, CDR2 SYDVKM. With 6 bases removed from V and 6 bases from J, the gap between germline ends came to 15 bases. CDR3 region: CASRGEGIPQPQHF. The CDR3, as DNA: TGTGCCAGCAGGGGAGAGGGGATTCCTCAGCCCCAGCATTTT. The full variable domain, its missing parts supplied by reference TRBV28 and TRBJ1-5, is DVKVTQSSRYLVKRTGEKVFLECVQDMDHENMFWYRQDPGLGLRLIYFSYDVKMKEKGDIPEGYSVSREKKERFSLILESASTNQTSMYLCASRGEGIPQPQHFGDGTRLSIL.

The genes are TRBV5-1 and TRBJ1-1; 8 bases align to TRBD1. Germline CDR1 reads SGHRS; CDR2 reads YFSETQ. This CDR3 has 16 residues. After removal of 0 bases from V and 2 bases from J, the junction contained 6 bases not matched to a gene. The CDR3 sequence: CASSLATGAGNTEAFF. The CDR3 region has the DNA TGCGCCAGCAGCTTGGCGACAGGGGCGGGTAACACTGAAGCTTTCTTT.

The chain recombines TRBV6-5 with TRBJ1-5; D remains unclear. This CDR3 comprises 14 residues. V was trimmed by 5 bases and J by 0 bases, leaving 8 bases between them. Per the germline V gene, CDR1 is MNHEY and CDR2 is SVGAGI. The CDR3 DNA reads TGTGCCAGCAGTACGGACCATAGCAATCAGCCCCAGCATTTT. This codes for CASSTDHSNQPQHF.

The chain joins TRBV7-2 to TRBJ2-5; 10 positions agree with TRBD1. V shed 2 bases, J shed 7 bases, and the junction held 7 bases outside the gene matches. CDR1 is SGHTA and CDR2 is FQGNSA in the germline V gene. The CDR3 is 15 amino acids. The CDR3 DNA is TGTGCCAGCAGCTTAATGGGACAGGGGAGTAGGACCCAGTACTTC. Protein sequence: CASSLMGQGSRTQYF.

The chain has TRBV7-9 and TRBJ2-1, with 9 nucleotides matching TRBD2. Trimming took 5 bases from V and 3 from J; bases not matched to a gene: 8. This CDR3 is 16 amino acids long. CDR1 and CDR2 from the germline V gene are SEHNR and FQNEAQ (reference sequence). The CDR3 region is CASSLDGLARYNEQFF. The CDR3 DNA sequence: TGTGCCAGCAGCCTTGACGGACTAGCGCGCTACAATGAGCAGTTCTTC.